Sequencing of this T cell receptor beta chain was carried out in a study of Ad26.COV2.S vaccination and SARS-CoV-2 variants. The wider study: The donor was enrolled in the Ad26.COV2.S arm of the COV1001 trial. Overall study results and limits: Vaccinees showed greater spike-specific TCR breadth than placebo recipients.

On this clone: Antigen unknown.

Germline lookup yields CDR1 SEHNR and CDR2 FQNEAQ (reference sequence). The CDR3 has 12 amino acids. The V end was cut by 1 base, the J end by 6 bases, with 5 bases between. Treatment defined: about 20 received Ad26.COV2.S at low or high dose, single or two shots; 5 received placebo; per-sample allocation not given. Day 63 after the first injection of vaccine or placebo was the sampling time. An Ad26 vector carrying the Wuhan-strain SARS-CoV-2 spike served as the vaccine. The table came from immunoSEQ multiplex PCR; TCRdb's copy has only in-frame clones and leaves some out. The sample has approximately 340,000 clones, approximately 85% seen once.

The source is a person between 18 and 60 years old who received the Ad26.COV2.S COVID-19 vaccine or a placebo. Sequencing was performed on peripheral blood, taken in a trial of Ad26.COV2.S vaccine versus placebo. V is TRBV7-9 and J is TRBJ2-3; D ambiguous. The CDR3 DNA follows: TGTGCCAGCAGCTTAGTTGGTGATACGCAGTATTTT. This gives the protein CASSLVGDTQYF. The full variable domain, rest sourced from reference TRBV7-9 and TRBJ2-3, is DTGVSQNPRHKITKRGQNVTFRCDPISEHNRLYWYRQTLGQGPEFLTYFQNEAQLEKSRLLSDRFSAERPKGSFSTLEIQRTEQGDSAMYLCASSLVGDTQYFGPGTRLTVL.